A single sample is the source of the 32 T cell receptor beta chains below, sequenced in a study of CD8 T cells in Susac syndrome. After extraction with the RNeasy kit, 0.5 to 1 ug of the RNA was reverse transcribed using random hexamers. From the immunoSEQ multiplex PCR reads, TCRdb called clonotypes with MiXCR, one entry per CDR3 protein. The table shows about 210,000 distinct CDR3 sequences, with about 95% occurring only once. Sequencing was carried out using CD4+ T cells from PBMCs. These receptors were obtained from a human donor with multiple sclerosis.

This clonotype was counted a single time. The chain employs TRBV6-1 and TRBJ1-5; TRBD1 might be the D (6 bases). The CDR3 runs to 17 residues. Trimming shortened V by 7 bases and J by 2 bases, and 21 bases separated the two germline ends. The V gene's germline CDR1 is MNHNS and CDR2 SASEGT. Here the CDR3 reads CASTITGKRSGNQPQHF. The CDR3 nucleotides are TGTGCCAGCACCATCACAGGGAAGCGGTCGGGCAATCAGCCCCAGCATTTT.

The rearrangement uses TRBV30 and TRBJ2-1, with D perhaps matching TRBD1 or TRBD2 (5 bases each). The CDR3 runs 11 residues. V dropped 5 bases and J dropped 9 bases, with 11 bases sitting between them. Germline V gene lookup returns CDR1 GTSNPN and CDR2 SVGIG (reference sequence). The CDR3 nucleotides are TGTGCCTGGGATTCGGGGCCTGAGCAGTTCTTC. It is translated as CAWDSGPEQFF.

The gene calls are TRBV29-1 and TRBJ1-2; 9 nucleotides align to TRBD1. Trimming removed 4 bases from V and 3 bases from J; junction bases left unmatched: 9. CDR3 size: 15 residues. CDR1 SQVTM and CDR2 ANQGSEA come from the germline V gene. The CDR3 DNA reads as TGCAGCGTTGTAACAGGGGGCCTACGCGACTATGGCTACACCTTC. This translates into CSVVTGGLRDYGYTF. The full variable domain, its missing parts supplied by reference TRBV29-1 and TRBJ1-2, is SAVISQKPSRDICQRGTSLTIQCQVDSQVTMMFWYRQQPGQSLTLIATANQGSEATYESGFVIDKFPISRPNLTFSTLTVSNMSPEDSSIYLCSVVTGGLRDYGYTFGSGTRLTVV.

The rearrangement uses TRBV5-1 and TRBJ2-5; D uncertain. Trimming removed 3 bases from V and 4 bases from J, with 13 bases in between. This CDR3 spans 14 amino acids. CDR1 is SGHRS and CDR2 is YFSETQ in the germline V gene. The CDR3 is CASSSDEIIETQYF. CDR3 nucleotides: TGCGCCAGCAGCTCGGACGAGATTATAGAGACCCAGTACTTC.

The chain is built from TRBV29-1 and TRBJ1-1; D gene ambiguous. Trimming stripped 3 bases from V and 1 base from J, with 6 bases between. The length of the CDR3 is 12 residues. Germline V gives CDR1 SQVTM, CDR2 ANQGSEA. The CDR3 loop is CSVEMGNTEAFF. The CDR3, as DNA: TGCAGCGTTGAGATGGGGAACACTGAAGCTTTCTTT.

The chain is built from TRBV11-2 and TRBJ2-2; D is perhaps TRBD1 (5 bases). Between the trimmed V and J ends, which lost 5 bases and 6 bases, there was a span of 19 bases. The CDR3 spans 16 residues. Germline V gene lookup returns CDR1 SGHAT and CDR2 FQNNGV. As DNA, the CDR3 is TGTGCCAGCAGCCGACGGACCCCAGGGTCCGCCGGGGAGCTGTTTTTT. It translates to CASSRRTPGSAGELFF.

This chain connects TRBV28 to TRBJ2-7, with D possibly matching TRBD2 (6 bases). V lost 6 bases and J lost 2, with 14 bases in between. Germline CDR1 and CDR2: MDHEN and SYDVKM. The CDR3 is 14 residues long. CDR3 DNA sequence: TGTGCCAGCAGGGCGGGGAGTTTTGCCTACGAGCAGTACTTC. As protein: CASRAGSFAYEQYF. Complete variable domain (other parts from reference TRBV28 and TRBJ2-7): DVKVTQSSRYLVKRTGEKVFLECVQDMDHENMFWYRQDPGLGLRLIYFSYDVKMKEKGDIPEGYSVSREKKERFSLILESASTNQTSMYLCASRAGSFAYEQYFGPGTRLTVT.

Written as DNA, the CDR3 is TGCAGTGCTCAGGACCACTCTGGAAACACCATATATTTT. Protein: CSAQDHSGNTIYF. The rearrangement links TRBV20-1 to TRBJ1-3; no definite D call. This CDR3 is built from 13 residues. Trimming pared 5 bases from V and 0 bases from J, leaving 8 bases between. The germline CDR1 and CDR2 sequences are DFQATT and SNEGSKA (reference sequence).

This clonotype has a handful of counts. This sequence joins TRBV27 and TRBJ2-3; no definite D call. This CDR3 spans 13 amino acids. V was cut by 2 bases and J by 2 bases, with 5 bases left in between. Looked up from germline, CDR1 is MNHEY and CDR2 is SMNVEV (reference sequence). The CDR3 nucleotides are TGTGCCAGCAGTTTAAGGGTCACAGATACGCAGTATTTT. It is translated as CASSLRVTDTQYF.

The chain joins TRBV6-6 to TRBJ2-1, with D unresolved. V was pared by 0 bases and J by 7 bases, with 7 bases between. Germline-derived CDR1 and CDR2 are MNHNY and SVGAGI (reference sequence). The CDR3 contains 13 residues. The CDR3 here is CASSYSPDNEQFF. For the CDR3, the DNA is TGTGCCAGCAGTTACTCGCCAGATAATGAGCAGTTCTTC.

The chain's CDR3 is CSASRDTNSPLHF. CDR3 nucleotide sequence: TGCAGTGCTAGTCGGGACACCAATTCACCCCTCCACTTT. The chain joins TRBV20-1 to TRBJ1-6; possible D gene TRBD1, 6 bases. V was clipped by 3 bases and J by 7 bases, with 10 bases between them. The CDR3 runs to 13 residues. Germline CDR1 DFQATT, CDR2 SNEGSKA (reference sequence).

The chain links TRBV28 to TRBJ1-2, with D maybe TRBD1 (6 bases). Germline CDR1 reads MDHEN; CDR2 reads SYDVKM. The V and J ends lost 5 bases and 9 bases respectively, with 19 bases between them. This CDR3 is 14 amino acids long. CDR3 region: CASSLTGPRRRYTF. The CDR3 DNA reads TGTGCCAGCAGTCTCACAGGGCCCCGGAGACGCTACACCTTC.

This chain uses TRBV7-9 with TRBJ1-3; D unresolved. Germline V lookup: CDR1 SEHNR, CDR2 FQNEAQ (reference sequence). Trimming cost V 7 bases and J 0 bases, with 16 bases left between them. The CDR3 is made up of 16 amino acids. The CDR3, as DNA: TGTGCCAGCAACCTAGCGGGCTCGTTCTCTGGAAACACCATATATTTT. This gives the protein CASNLAGSFSGNTIYF.

This chain joins TRBV20-1 and TRBJ2-1; possibly TRBD1 for D (7 bases). With 2 bases removed from V and 10 bases from J, the gap between germline ends came to 15 bases. Germline V CDR1 and CDR2: DFQATT, SNEGSKA (reference sequence). CDR3 length: 13 amino acids. CDR3 sequence reads: CSARYGRGREQFF. CDR3 sequence (DNA): TGCAGTGCTAGATACGGCAGGGGGAGGGAGCAGTTCTTC.

The chain carries TRBV20-1 and TRBJ2-3; the D call may be TRBD1 or TRBD2 (5 bases each). Germline V lookup: CDR1 DFQATT, CDR2 SNEGSKA (reference sequence). CDR3 length: 13 residues. V was trimmed by 5 bases and J by 4 bases, leaving 13 bases between them. CDR3 bases: TGCAGTGCTCGGGACGCCCTCCCAGATACGCAGTATTTT. Translating gives CSARDALPDTQYF.

The V and J genes are TRBV7-9 and TRBJ2-1, with D hard to call. This CDR3 is 12 amino acids long. Looked up from germline, CDR1 is SEHNR and CDR2 is FQNEAQ (reference sequence). V was clipped by 1 base and J by 11 bases, with 9 bases between them. The CDR3 nucleotides are TGTGCCAGCAGCTTAGAACTGAGTCAGCAGTTCTTC. Protein product: CASSLELSQQFF.

This rearrangement joins TRBV20-1 to TRBJ2-1; either TRBD1 or TRBD2 may fit D (5 bases each). The CDR3 totals 14 residues. V was cut by 0 bases and J by 5 bases, with 11 bases left in between. Germline V gene sequence: CDR1 DFQATT, CDR2 SNEGSKA (reference sequence). Here the CDR3 DNA reads TGCAGTGCTAGAGATTGGGACCGCAACAATGAGCAGTTCTTC. The encoded protein is CSARDWDRNNEQFF.

The V gene is TRBV6-4, the J gene TRBJ2-1; TRBD2 matches at 9 bases. This CDR3 spans 15 amino acids. Germline CDR1 reads MRHNA; CDR2 reads SNTAGT. J lost 6 bases, V lost 10 bases, and 13 bases had no gene match. CDR3 amino acids: CAISPPGLAFNEQFF. Here the CDR3 DNA reads TGTGCCATCTCCCCACCGGGACTAGCTTTCAATGAGCAGTTCTTC.

The CDR3 is CASSLQGKSNQPQHF. CDR3 nucleotides: TGTGCCAGCAGTTTACAGGGGAAGAGCAATCAGCCCCAGCATTTT. The V gene is TRBV28, the J gene TRBJ1-5; D might be TRBD1 (6 bases). The CDR3 runs 15 residues. Between the trimmed V and J ends, which lost 2 bases and 1 base, there was a span of 9 bases. The germline V gene encodes CDR1 MDHEN and CDR2 SYDVKM.

This clonotype was detected once. The chain links TRBV6-1 to TRBJ2-3; D call uncertain. The CDR3 runs 17 residues. Trimming cost V 2 bases and J 2 bases, with 17 bases left between them. Germline V CDR1 and CDR2: MNHNS, SASEGT. CDR3 amino acids: CASSESLGRGFTDTQYF. The CDR3 DNA is TGTGCCAGCAGTGAATCGCTGGGCCGCGGATTCACAGATACGCAGTATTTT.

This sequence joins TRBV5-1 and TRBJ2-7; 7 bases line up with TRBD2. V was clipped by 0 bases and J by 1 base; unmatched bases: 7. The germline gives CDR1 SGHRS, CDR2 YFSETQ. This CDR3 spans 16 amino acids. CDR3 amino acids: CASSLALTGLSYEQYF. CDR3 DNA: TGCGCCAGCAGCTTGGCTCTGACGGGACTATCCTACGAGCAGTACTTC.

The rearrangement links TRBV7-9 to TRBJ1-1; possible D gene TRBD1, 6 bases. The CDR3 consists of 16 residues. Germline V CDR1 and CDR2: SEHNR, FQNEAQ (reference sequence). V was shortened by 4 bases and J by 5 bases, with 20 bases between the two germline ends. As DNA, the CDR3 is TGTGCCAGCAGCTCACCAGCGAATTCTCAGGGGACTGAAGCTTTCTTT. It specifies CASSSPANSQGTEAFF.

The chain has TRBV20-1 and TRBJ2-3; tentative D call: TRBD2 (5 bases). Germline assignment: CDR1 DFQATT and CDR2 SNEGSKA (reference sequence). The ends were cut back, 6 bases at V and 0 bases at J, with 10 bases in the middle. The CDR3 length is 13 residues. The DNA of the CDR3 is TGCAGTGCCGGGAAAACTAGCACAGATACGCAGTATTTT. Protein product: CSAGKTSTDTQYF.

V and J are TRBV5-1 and TRBJ2-7; D is possibly TRBD2 (5 bases). The length of the CDR3 is 13 residues. V was pared by 0 bases and J by 7 bases, with 11 bases between. Germline loops: CDR1 SGHRS, CDR2 YFSETQ. The CDR3 nucleotides are TGCGCCAGCAGCTTGGTGGTCGGGGATGAGCAGTACTTC. It yields the protein CASSLVVGDEQYF.

J is TRBJ1-5 and V is TRBV18; perhaps TRBD1 as D (5 bases). The germline V gene encodes CDR1 KGHSH and CDR2 LQKENI. The CDR3 loop spans 16 amino acids. Trimming removed 6 bases from V and 6 bases from J, with 21 bases in between. CDR3 amino acids: CASSLNPVGVGQPQHF. The CDR3 region has the DNA TGTGCCAGCTCGCTTAACCCGGTGGGGGTCGGTCAGCCCCAGCATTTT.

In nucleotides, the CDR3 is TGTGCCAGCGGGGGACTCCCAGCTAACTATGGCTACACCTTC. Translated, it gives CASGGLPANYGYTF. The chain carries TRBV12-3 or TRBV12-4 and TRBJ1-2; tentative D call: TRBD1 (5 bases). Trimming cost V 8 bases and J 0 bases, with 13 bases left between them. This CDR3 is 14 amino acids long.

The sample holds one count of this clonotype. This chain uses TRBV4-2 with TRBJ1-1, with D possibly matching TRBD1 (5 bases). Germline loops: CDR1 LGHNA, CDR2 YNFKEQ. Trimming removed 4 bases at V and 2 bases at J, with 8 bases between. The length of the CDR3 is 13 residues. CDR3 amino acids: CASSRGYNTEAFF. The DNA for the CDR3 is TGTGCCAGCAGCCGGGGGTACAACACTGAAGCTTTCTTT.

V is TRBV28 and J is TRBJ1-4; tentatively, D is TRBD1 (5 bases). The germline V gene encodes CDR1 MDHEN and CDR2 SYDVKM. The CDR3 contains 15 residues. The V gene lost 6 bases and the J gene lost 0 bases, with 11 bases spanning the gap. The CDR3 is CASSARGATNEKLFF. CDR3 DNA sequence: TGTGCCAGCAGCGCCCGGGGCGCAACTAATGAAAAACTGTTTTTT.

V is TRBV30 and J is TRBJ1-1; D remains ambiguous. Germline CDR1 reads GTSNPN; CDR2 reads SVGIG (reference sequence). This CDR3 is 12 amino acids long. V was pared by 0 bases and J by 3 bases, with 5 bases between. The DNA of the CDR3 is TGTGCCTGGAGTGTAGGGCACACTGAAGCTTTCTTT. Its translation is CAWSVGHTEAFF. Using reference TRBV30 and TRBJ1-1 for the parts outside the CDR3, the full variable domain is SQTIHQWPATLVQPVGSPLSLECTVEGTSNPNLYWYRQAAGRGLQLLFYSVGIGQISSEVPQNLSASRPQDRQFILSSKKLLLSDSGFYLCAWSVGHTEAFFGQGTRLTVV.

This rearrangement joins TRBV7-2 to TRBJ1-2; 9 nucleotides agree with TRBD1. Per the germline V gene, CDR1 is SGHTA and CDR2 is FQGNSA. V was pared by 5 bases and J by 6 bases, with 10 bases of the junction left unmatched. This CDR3 contains 15 residues. The CDR3 DNA is TGTGCCAGCAGCCTAACCCTCCGACAGGGGGATGGCTACACCTTC. It codes for CASSLTLRQGDGYTF.

This rearrangement joins TRBV5-6 to TRBJ2-7, with D unresolved. From germline, CDR1 is SGHDT and CDR2 YYEEEE. The CDR3 loop spans 12 amino acids. V was cut by 5 bases and J by 6 bases, with 12 bases left in between. CDR3 loop: CASSQGPFEQYF. The CDR3 DNA follows: TGTGCCAGCAGTCAAGGGCCCTTCGAGCAGTACTTC.

J is TRBJ1-2 and V is TRBV30; D remains ambiguous. Trimming removed 3 bases from V and 3 bases from J, with 5 bases in between. The CDR3 is 11 residues long. CDR1 and CDR2 (germline): GTSNPN, SVGIG (reference sequence). CDR3 nucleotides: TGTGCCTGGAGGAGAGACTATGGCTACACCTTC. This codes for CAWRRDYGYTF. Looking up the rest from reference TRBV30 and TRBJ1-2 gives the full variable domain: SQTIHQWPATLVQPVGSPLSLECTVEGTSNPNLYWYRQAAGRGLQLLFYSVGIGQISSEVPQNLSASRPQDRQFILSSKKLLLSDSGFYLCAWRRDYGYTFGSGTRLTVV.